This is a list of T cell receptor beta chains from one sample in a study of T cells in lung cancer brain metastases. TCRdb keeps only in-frame clones here, not all; method: immunoSEQ multiplex PCR. The repertoire holds 2,500 to 3,000 clones, with around 86% as singletons. The sequenced material came from tumor tissue from the primary lung tumor. These receptors were obtained from a woman aged 60 to 75 with non-small cell lung cancer. Both conserved end residues are part of each CDR3. Fields, in order: CDR3 length, clone size, J gene, D gene, V gene, CDR3 DNA, CDR3 protein. A D gene is named only where the DNA matches it firmly. Only some rows state a clone size, as once, few, many or a class for expanded clones.

14	.	TRBJ2-1	.	TRBV6-4	TGTGCCAGCAGTCCCCTCGGACCGACCTATGAGCAGTTCTTC	CASSPLGPTYEQFF
14	.	TRBJ1-1	.	TRBV2	TGTGCCAGCAGTGACGAAGGGGCTCGAACTGAAGCTTTCTTT	CASSDEGARTEAFF
13	.	TRBJ2-1	TRBD2	TRBV29-1	TGCAGCGTTGGACTAGCCTTGGTCGGTGAGCAGTTCTTC	CSVGLALVGEQFF
14	.	TRBJ1-1	.	TRBV5-3	TGTGCCAGAAGCGTGGGCAGAGTGAACACTGAAGCTTTCTTT	CARSVGRVNTEAFF
16	few	TRBJ1-5	TRBD1	TRBV27	TGTGCCAGCAGTCCGGGACAGTCTCTTAGCAATCAGCCCCAGCATTTT	CASSPGQSLSNQPQHF
14	.	TRBJ2-7	.	TRBV7-6	TGTGCCAGCAGCCCCGCGGACTACTCCTACGAGCAGTACTTC	CASSPADYSYEQYF
13	.	TRBJ1-3	.	TRBV19	TGTGCCAGTAGGGATAGCTCTGGAAACACCATATATTTT	CASRDSSGNTIYF
13	.	TRBJ1-3	.	TRBV6-6	TGTGCCAGCAGTCATCAGGGGGGAAACACCATATATTTT	CASSHQGGNTIYF
13	once	TRBJ1-5	.	TRBV14	TGTGCCAGCAGCCAAGACCGCAATCAGCCCCAGCATTTT	CASSQDRNQPQHF
13	once	TRBJ1-2	.	TRBV7-8	TGTGCCAGCAGCAACCCGACGGTCTATGAATACACCTTC	CASSNPTVYEYTF
15	.	TRBJ1-5	.	TRBV18	TGTGCCAGCTCAAACCTTGGGGTTGGCAATCAGCCCCAGCATTTT	CASSNLGVGNQPQHF
17	once	TRBJ1-3	.	TRBV4-2	TGTGCCAGCAGCCAAGGTAGCCGTCTTCAGTCTGGAAACACCATATATTTT	CASSQGSRLQSGNTIYF
13	once	TRBJ2-5	.	TRBV7-8	TGTGCCAGCAGCTTGGGCAACAGGGAGACCCAGTACTTC	CASSLGNRETQYF
12	.	TRBJ2-1	.	TRBV27	TGTGCCAGCAGCATCAGGGATAATGAGCAGTTCTTC	CASSIRDNEQFF
16	.	TRBJ2-3	TRBD2	TRBV5-4	TGTGCCAGCAGCTTGAAAACTAGCGGGAGAGCAGATACGCAGTATTTT	CASSLKTSGRADTQYF
13	.	TRBJ2-1	.	TRBV29-1	TGCAGCATTGGGACCCGAGGGCGCGGAGAGCAGTTCTTC	CSIGTRGRGEQFF
16	.	TRBJ2-3	.	TRBV6-5	TGTGCCAGCAGTTCCGACCGCCCGGTCGGCACAGATACGCAGTATTTT	CASSSDRPVGTDTQYF
16	once	TRBJ2-1	TRBD2	TRBV9	TGTGCCAGCAGCAATCCCCTAGCGGCTCAAAACAATGAGCAGTTCTTC	CASSNPLAAQNNEQFF
13	.	TRBJ2-4	.	TRBV29-1	TGCAGCGTCCCGGACCTTACCAAAAACATTCAGTACTTC	CSVPDLTKNIQYF
18	.	TRBJ1-1	TRBD1	TRBV18	TGTGCCAGCTCACCACTCAAGGTTGGACAGGGTGGGTTCACTGAAGCTTTCTTT	CASSPLKVGQGGFTEAFF
16	.	TRBJ1-5	.	TRBV27	TGTGCCAGCAGTTTATGGGGGTACAGGTCGAATCAGCCCCAGCATTTT	CASSLWGYRSNQPQHF
15	.	TRBJ1-5	.	TRBV6-1	TGTGCCAGCAGCCGGGAGGGGGGGAGCAATCAGCCCCAGCATTTT	CASSREGGSNQPQHF
13	.	TRBJ1-2	TRBD1	TRBV29-1	TGCAGCGCCTCCGGGACAGGGAAGTATGGCTACACCTTC	CSASGTGKYGYTF
12	.	TRBJ2-7	TRBD1	TRBV7-9	TGTGCCAGCAGCGACAGGGGCTCCGAGCAGTACTTC	CASSDRGSEQYF
14	.	TRBJ1-2	.	TRBV6-1	TGTGCCAGCAGAGACATACTTGGATCGTATGGCTACACCTTC	CASRDILGSYGYTF
14	once	TRBJ2-3	.	TRBV7-2	TGTGCCAGCAGCTTAGCCGCCAGCACAGATACGCAGTATTTT	CASSLAASTDTQYF
17	.	TRBJ1-2	.	TRBV29-1	TGCAGCGTTGGGGACGACTCTGTTGTCCCAAGTAACTATGGCTACACCTTC	CSVGDDSVVPSNYGYTF
15	.	TRBJ2-1	TRBD2	TRBV5-4	TGTGCCAGCAGTCTGACTAGCGGGGAAGGTAATGAGCAGTTCTTC	CASSLTSGEGNEQFF
16	.	TRBJ1-5	.	TRBV16	TGTGCCAGCAGCTTAAGTTCCGGGGGTGGGAATCAGCCCCAGCATTTT	CASSLSSGGGNQPQHF
15	.	TRBJ2-2	TRBD1	TRBV18	TGTGCCAGCTCAACGGGACAGGCGGGGACCAGGGAGCTGTTTTTT	CASSTGQAGTRELFF
14	.	TRBJ1-1	.	TRBV2	TGTGCCAGCAGTGTAGTCGGGGGGGCGGTTAGAGCTTTCTTT	CASSVVGGAVRAFF
13	.	TRBJ2-3	.	TRBV29-1	TGCAGCGTTGAAAGTGGCTGGGACCGTGTTACGTATTTT	CSVESGWDRVTYF
13	.	TRBJ2-3	.	TRBV7-6	TGTGCCAGCACGCTTCGTGCGGGGGATACGCAGTATTTT	CASTLRAGDTQYF
12	.	TRBJ1-5	.	TRBV6-6	TGTGCCAGCAGCGAGCGGGACAAAGGGTCGCATTTT	CASSERDKGSHF
15	.	TRBJ2-5	TRBD1	TRBV7-9	TGTGCCAGCAGCCCCGGGACAGGCTCACGGGAGACCCAGTACTTC	CASSPGTGSRETQYF
16	.	TRBJ1-4	.	TRBV4-2	TGTGCTAGCAGCCAAGGCAAGGGCGCGACTAATGAAAAACTGTTTTTT	CASSQGKGATNEKLFF
10	.	TRBJ2-1	TRBD2	TRBV30	TGTTCTAGCGGCCACAATGAGCAGTTCTTC	CSSGHNEQFF
16	once	TRBJ2-2	TRBD1	TRBV9	TGTGCCAGCAGCTTACTCCGGGACAGCTACACCGGGGAGCTGTTTTTT	CASSLLRDSYTGELFF
15	.	TRBJ2-1	TRBD2	TRBV6-5	TGTGCCAGCAGACTTTGGGTAGCGGGAGAGACTGAGCAGTTCTTC	CASRLWVAGETEQFF
13	.	TRBJ2-5	.	TRBV18	TGTGCCAGCTCACCGGGCTCACAAGAGACTCAGTACTTC	CASSPGSQETQYF
13	.	TRBJ1-1	.	TRBV19	TGTGCCAGTAGTATTGGGGGGAACACTGAAGCTTTCTTT	CASSIGGNTEAFF
15	.	TRBJ2-1	.	TRBV7-3	TGTGCCAGCAGCGAGGGACGGTCCTCCTACAATGAGCAGTTCTTC	CASSEGRSSYNEQFF
16	once	TRBJ2-1	TRBD2	TRBV5-1	TGCGCCAGCAGCTTGACTAGCGCGAGCTCCTACAATGAGCAGTTCTTC	CASSLTSASSYNEQFF
13	.	TRBJ2-7	.	TRBV6-1	TGTGCCAGCAGTGTCTCGCAGATCTACGAGCAGTACTTC	CASSVSQIYEQYF